The text below deals with one T cell receptor beta chain. This record belongs to a study of blood T cell repertoires in COVID-19. Study in general: The United States, Italy and Spain provided the acute and convalescent COVID-19 samples.

Those who participated ranged in age from roughly 18 to 100 years and resided in 20 to 25 US areas. Among Cohort 3 donors, those recovered had two negative PCRs, clearance, or symptom resolution. There are 13 residues in the CDR3. Trimming took off 2 bases at V and 9 bases at J, with 11 bases between the two ends. This table comes from immunoSEQ multiplex PCR, and its TCRdb copy is limited to in-frame clones, with some not included. The sample lists around 300,000 clones, 75% to 90% occurring once. This clonotype originated in a man aged 25 to 40 who had recovered from COVID-19. J is TRBJ2-1 and V is TRBV12-3 or TRBV12-4, with D possibly matching TRBD1 (6 bases). The sample was PBMCs or T cells enriched from blood (not recorded which). The CDR3 loop reads CASSLYRVVEQFF. DNA of the CDR3: TGTGCCAGCAGTTTATACAGGGTAGTTGAGCAGTTCTTC.